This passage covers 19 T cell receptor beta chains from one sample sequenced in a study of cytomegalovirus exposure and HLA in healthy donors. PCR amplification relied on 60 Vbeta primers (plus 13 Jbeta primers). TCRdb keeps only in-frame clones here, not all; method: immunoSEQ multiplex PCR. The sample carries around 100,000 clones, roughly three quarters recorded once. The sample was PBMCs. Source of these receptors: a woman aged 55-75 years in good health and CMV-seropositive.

CDR3 in amino acids: CATVPSKRFTDTQYF. DNA for the CDR3: TGTGCCACCGTCCCGTCTAAGCGGTTCACAGATACGCAGTATTTT. V gene TRBV15 combines with J gene TRBJ2-3; a weak D match, TRBD2 (5 bases). The length of the CDR3 is 15 residues. Trimming pared 8 bases from V and 2 bases from J, leaving 17 bases between. Germline V gene lookup returns CDR1 LNHNV and CDR2 YYDKDF (reference sequence). The entire variable domain, with the rest obtained from reference TRBV15 and TRBJ2-3, is as follows: DAMVIQNPRYQVTQFGKPVTLSCSQTLNHNVMYWYQQKSSQAPKLLFHYYDKDFNNEADTPDNFQSRRPNTSFCFLDIRSPGLGDTAMYLCATVPSKRFTDTQYFGPGTRLTVL.

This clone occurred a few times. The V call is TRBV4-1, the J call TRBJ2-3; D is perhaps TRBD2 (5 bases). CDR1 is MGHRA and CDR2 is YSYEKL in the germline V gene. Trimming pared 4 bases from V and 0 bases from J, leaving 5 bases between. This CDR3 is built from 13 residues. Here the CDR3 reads CASSRTSTDTQYF. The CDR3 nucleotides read TGCGCCAGCAGCCGGACTAGCACAGATACGCAGTATTTT.

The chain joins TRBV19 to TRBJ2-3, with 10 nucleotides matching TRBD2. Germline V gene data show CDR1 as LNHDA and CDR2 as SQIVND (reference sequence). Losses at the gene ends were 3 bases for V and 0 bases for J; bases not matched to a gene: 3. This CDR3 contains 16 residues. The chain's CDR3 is CASSILAGGSTDTQYF. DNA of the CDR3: TGTGCCAGTAGTATCTTAGCGGGAGGAAGCACAGATACGCAGTATTTT.

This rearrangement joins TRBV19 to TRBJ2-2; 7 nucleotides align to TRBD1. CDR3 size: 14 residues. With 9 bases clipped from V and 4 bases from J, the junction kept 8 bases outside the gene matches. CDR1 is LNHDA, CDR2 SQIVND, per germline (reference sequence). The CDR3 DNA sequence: TGTGCCAGCAAGACAGGGTTGGGCACCGGGGAGCTGTTTTTT. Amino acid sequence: CASKTGLGTGELFF.

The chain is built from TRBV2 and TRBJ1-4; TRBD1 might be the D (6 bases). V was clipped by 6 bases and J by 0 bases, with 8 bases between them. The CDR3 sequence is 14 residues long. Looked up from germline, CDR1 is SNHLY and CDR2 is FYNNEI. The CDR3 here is CASRRTATNEKLFF. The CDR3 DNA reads TGTGCCAGCAGGAGGACAGCAACTAATGAAAAACTGTTTTTT.

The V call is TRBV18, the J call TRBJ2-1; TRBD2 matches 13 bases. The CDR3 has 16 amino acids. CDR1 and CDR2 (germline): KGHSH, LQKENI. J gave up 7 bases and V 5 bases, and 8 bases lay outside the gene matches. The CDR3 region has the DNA TGTGCCAGCTCAGTTAAGGGACTAGCGGGACGAAATGAGCAGTTCTTC. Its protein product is CASSVKGLAGRNEQFF. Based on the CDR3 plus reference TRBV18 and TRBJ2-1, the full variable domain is NAGVMQNPRHLVRRRGQEARLRCSPMKGHSHVYWYRQLPEEGLKFMVYLQKENIIDESGMPKERFSAEFPKEGPSILRIQQVVRGDSAAYFCASSVKGLAGRNEQFFGPGTRLTVL.

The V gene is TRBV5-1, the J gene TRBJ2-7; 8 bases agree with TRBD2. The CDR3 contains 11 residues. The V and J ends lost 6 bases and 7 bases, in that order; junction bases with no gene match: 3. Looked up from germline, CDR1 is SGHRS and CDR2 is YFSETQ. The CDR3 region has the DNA TGCGCCAGCACAACGGGAGGGGAGCAGTACTTC. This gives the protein CASTTGGEQYF.

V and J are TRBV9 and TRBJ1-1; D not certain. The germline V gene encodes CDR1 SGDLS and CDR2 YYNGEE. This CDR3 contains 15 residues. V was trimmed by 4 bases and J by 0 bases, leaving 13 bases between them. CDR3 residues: CASSISGSLNTEAFF. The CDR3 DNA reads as TGTGCCAGCAGCATCTCGGGGTCTTTGAACACTGAAGCTTTCTTT.

The CDR3: CASSGDSRRPGELFF. The DNA of the CDR3 is TGCGCCAGCTCTGGGGACTCGAGAAGACCCGGGGAGCTGTTTTTT. The V call is TRBV4-1, the J call TRBJ2-2; D may be TRBD2 (6 bases). Germline CDR1 MGHRA, CDR2 YSYEKL. V lost 8 bases and J lost 6, with 19 bases in between. The CDR3 sequence is 15 residues long.

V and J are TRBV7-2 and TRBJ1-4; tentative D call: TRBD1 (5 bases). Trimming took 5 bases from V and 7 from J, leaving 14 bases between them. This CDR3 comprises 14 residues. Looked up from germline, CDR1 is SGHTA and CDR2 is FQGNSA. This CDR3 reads CASSGGTGGEKLFF. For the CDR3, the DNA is TGTGCCAGCAGCGGGGGGACCGGAGGTGAAAAACTGTTTTTT.

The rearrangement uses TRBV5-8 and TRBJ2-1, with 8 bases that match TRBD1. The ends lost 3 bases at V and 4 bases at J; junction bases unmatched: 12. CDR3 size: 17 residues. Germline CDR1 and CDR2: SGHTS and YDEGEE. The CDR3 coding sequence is TGTGCCAGCAGCTATGGAGGACAGGGCACCGCGTACAATGAGCAGTTCTTC. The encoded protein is CASSYGGQGTAYNEQFF.

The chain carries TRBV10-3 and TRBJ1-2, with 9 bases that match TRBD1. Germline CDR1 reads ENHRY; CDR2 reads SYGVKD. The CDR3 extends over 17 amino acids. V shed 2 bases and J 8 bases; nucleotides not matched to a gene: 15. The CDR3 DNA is TGTGCCATCAGTGAGACTAAACAACTCCGGGACAGGGCCGGCTACACCTTC. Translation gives CAISETKQLRDRAGYTF.

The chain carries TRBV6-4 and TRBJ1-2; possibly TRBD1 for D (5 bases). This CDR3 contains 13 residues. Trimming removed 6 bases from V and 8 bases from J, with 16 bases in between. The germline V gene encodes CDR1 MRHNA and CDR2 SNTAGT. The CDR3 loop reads CASRRGERSGYTF. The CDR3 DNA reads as TGTGCCAGCAGGCGGGGGGAGCGGAGCGGCTACACCTTC.

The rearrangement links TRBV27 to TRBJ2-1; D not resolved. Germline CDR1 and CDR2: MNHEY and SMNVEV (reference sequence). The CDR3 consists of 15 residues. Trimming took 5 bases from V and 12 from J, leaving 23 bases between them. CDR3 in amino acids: CASSLSYDPGMLQFF. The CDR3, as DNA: TGTGCCAGCAGTCTCTCCTACGACCCAGGAATGTTGCAGTTCTTC.

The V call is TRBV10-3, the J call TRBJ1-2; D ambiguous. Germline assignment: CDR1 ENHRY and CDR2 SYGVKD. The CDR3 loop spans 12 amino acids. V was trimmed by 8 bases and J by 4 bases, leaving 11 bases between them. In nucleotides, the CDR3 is TGTGCCATCGTGGCGGCAAGCTATGGCTACACCTTC. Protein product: CAIVAASYGYTF.

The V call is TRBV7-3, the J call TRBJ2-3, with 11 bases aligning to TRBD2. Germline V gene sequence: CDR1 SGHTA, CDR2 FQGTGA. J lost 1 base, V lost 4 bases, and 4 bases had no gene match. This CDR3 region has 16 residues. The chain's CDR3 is CASSSGGLAGTDTQYF. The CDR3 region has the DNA TGTGCCAGCAGCTCAGGGGGACTAGCGGGCACAGATACGCAGTATTTT.

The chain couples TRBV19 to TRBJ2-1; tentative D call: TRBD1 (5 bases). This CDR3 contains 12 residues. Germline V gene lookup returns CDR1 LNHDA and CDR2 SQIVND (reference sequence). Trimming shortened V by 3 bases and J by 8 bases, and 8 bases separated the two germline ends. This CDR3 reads CASSIHRYEQFF. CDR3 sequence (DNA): TGTGCCAGTAGTATCCACAGGTATGAGCAGTTCTTC.

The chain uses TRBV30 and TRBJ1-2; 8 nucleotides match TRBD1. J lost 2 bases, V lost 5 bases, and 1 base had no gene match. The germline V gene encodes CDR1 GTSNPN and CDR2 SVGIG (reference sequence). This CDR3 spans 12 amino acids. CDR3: CAWDRGNYGYTF. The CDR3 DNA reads TGTGCCTGGGACAGGGGCAACTATGGCTACACCTTC.

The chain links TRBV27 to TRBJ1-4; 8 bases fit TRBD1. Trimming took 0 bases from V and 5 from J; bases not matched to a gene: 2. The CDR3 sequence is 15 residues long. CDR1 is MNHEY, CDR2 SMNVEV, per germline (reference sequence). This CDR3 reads CASSLSRDRNEKLFF. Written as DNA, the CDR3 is TGTGCCAGCAGTTTATCTAGGGACAGGAATGAAAAACTGTTTTTT.